This T cell receptor (beta chain) was recorded in a study of cytomegalovirus exposure and HLA in healthy donors. Study-wide points: Common viral pathogens seemed to be connected with several of the most significant clusters, according to a later analysis.

When sampled, the donors appeared nominally healthy, though they likely had unrecorded immune exposures. Note on this clone: What it binds is unknown.

The CDR3 contains 13 residues. After removal of 4 bases from V and 6 bases from J, the junction contained 4 bases not matched to a gene. The germline V gene has CDR1 SGHRS and CDR2 YFSETQ. PCR amplification relied on 60 Vbeta primers (plus 13 Jbeta primers). Method: immunoSEQ multiplex PCR; TCRdb's copy keeps in-frame clones and lacks some. In the table there are over 150,000 clones, around 75% of which are singletons. The TCR originated in a male donor in good health and CMV-seronegative. The sequenced material came from PBMCs. V usage is TRBV5-1 and J usage is TRBJ1-2, with 9 nucleotides matching TRBD1. CDR3 in DNA: TGCGCCAGCAGCGTGACAGGGGGAGATGGCTACACCTTC. Translation: CASSVTGGDGYTF. The entire variable domain, with the rest obtained from reference TRBV5-1 and TRBJ1-2, is as follows: KAGVTQTPRYLIKTRGQQVTLSCSPISGHRSVSWYQQTPGQGLQFLFEYFSETQRNKGNFPGRFSGRQFSNSRSEMNVSTLELGDSALYLCASSVTGGDGYTFGSGTRLTVV.